This T cell receptor (beta chain) was identified during a study of T cells in Graves' hyperthyroidism and ophthalmopathy. Turning to the study itself: Prior to any treatment, at the point of initial diagnosis, peripheral blood was collected.

V shed 2 bases and J shed 2 bases, with 6 bases lying between them. Germline V lookup: CDR1 SNHLY, CDR2 FYNNEI. The CDR3 extends over 13 amino acids. Amplification targeted TCR beta CDR3 regions from RNA transcripts. Using the HTBI primer set, a first-round RT-PCR was run on the TCR CDR3. TCRdb recomputed calls from the multiplex PCR reads with MiXCR, one row per CDR3 protein. Here the sample spans 450,000 to 600,000 distinct CDR3 sequences, approximately 14% being singletons. Graves' hyperthyroidism was deemed stable absent ophthalmopathy progression within 18 months. Broader study findings: Blood also held most thyroid clonotypes expanded beyond 0.001. In simple terms, a model built on 13 V-J features told ophthalmopathy apart from stable hyperthyroidism.

This clonotype was detected many times. Antigen: not known. The source of this sequence is a woman in her forties with Graves' hyperthyroidism. Sequenced material: blood. J is TRBJ1-2 and V is TRBV2; D possibly corresponds to TRBD1 (5 bases). CDR3 loop: CASSESGNYGYTF. The CDR3 DNA reads as TGTGCCAGCAGTGAATCAGGGAACTATGGCTACACCTTC.